Below are 3 T cell receptor beta chains sequenced from a single sample in a study of blood T cell repertoires in COVID-19. The data were produced by immunoSEQ multiplex PCR, yet TCRdb's version contains in-frame clones alone and is incomplete. Found here are 150,000 to 200,000 clones, roughly 80% of them singletons; the top ten hold around 5.2%. Sequenced sample: peripheral blood. The receptors shown here come from a woman aged 25 to 39 with acute or convalescent COVID-19.

This clone occurred once. The CDR3 spells CASSRGGPQETQYF. CDR3 nucleotide sequence: TGTGCCAGCAGCCGGGGGGGCCCCCAAGAGACCCAGTACTTC. The V gene is TRBV6-5, the J gene TRBJ2-5; 8 nucleotides agree with TRBD2. The CDR3 contains 14 residues. Unmatched junction bases numbered 4, after V lost 6 bases and J lost 1 base. CDR1 and CDR2 from the germline V gene are MNHEY and SVGAGI.

The gene calls are TRBV10-1 and TRBJ2-7, with TRBD2 as a possible D gene (5 bases). CDR1 is WNHNN and CDR2 is SYGVQD in the germline V gene (reference sequence). The germline V and J ends were trimmed by 4 bases and 0 bases, with 7 bases remaining between them. The CDR3 spans 13 residues. The CDR3 loop reads CASSGGSSYEQYF. CDR3 in DNA: TGCGCCAGCAGTGGTGGGAGCTCCTACGAGCAGTACTTC.

The rearrangement links TRBV7-3 to TRBJ2-7; TRBD1 matches 9 bases. The germline CDR1 and CDR2 sequences are SGHTA and FQGTGA. The ends lost 5 bases at V and 6 bases at J; junction bases unmatched: 11. The CDR3 is 15 residues long. CDR3 DNA sequence: TGTGCCAGCAGCCCGAGCGGGACAGGGCATGTCGAGCAGTACTTC. Amino acid sequence: CASSPSGTGHVEQYF.